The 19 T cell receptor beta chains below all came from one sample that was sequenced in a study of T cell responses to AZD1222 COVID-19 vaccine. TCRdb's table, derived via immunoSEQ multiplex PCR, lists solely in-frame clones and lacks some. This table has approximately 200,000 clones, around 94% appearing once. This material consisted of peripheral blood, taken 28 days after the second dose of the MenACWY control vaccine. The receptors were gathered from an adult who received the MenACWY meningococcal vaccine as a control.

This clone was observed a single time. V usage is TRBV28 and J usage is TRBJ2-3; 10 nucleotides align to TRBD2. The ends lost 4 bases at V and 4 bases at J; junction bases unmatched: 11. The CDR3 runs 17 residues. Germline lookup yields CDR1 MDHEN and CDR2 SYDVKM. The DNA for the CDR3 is TGTGCCAGCAGTTCCGTGGGGTTACTAGCGGGGCCAGATACGCAGTATTTT. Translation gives CASSSVGLLAGPDTQYF. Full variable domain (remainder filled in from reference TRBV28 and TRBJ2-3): DVKVTQSSRYLVKRTGEKVFLECVQDMDHENMFWYRQDPGLGLRLIYFSYDVKMKEKGDIPEGYSVSREKKERFSLILESASTNQTSMYLCASSSVGLLAGPDTQYFGPGTRLTVL.

The CDR3 DNA reads as TGTGCCAGCAGTGAATCTAGCCCGGGGGAGACCCAGTACTTC. Translating gives CASSESSPGETQYF. The V call is TRBV25-1, the J call TRBJ2-5; the D gene is possibly TRBD2 (5 bases). CDR3 length: 14 amino acids. The V gene lost 1 base and the J gene lost 5 bases, with 11 bases spanning the gap. Germline values: CDR1 MGHDK, CDR2 SYGVNS.

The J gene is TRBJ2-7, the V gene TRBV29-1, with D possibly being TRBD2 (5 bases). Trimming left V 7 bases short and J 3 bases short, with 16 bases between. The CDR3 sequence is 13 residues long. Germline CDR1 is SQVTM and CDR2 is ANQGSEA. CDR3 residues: CSASRGRNYEQYF. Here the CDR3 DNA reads TGCAGCGCCTCACGAGGGAGAAACTACGAGCAGTACTTC.

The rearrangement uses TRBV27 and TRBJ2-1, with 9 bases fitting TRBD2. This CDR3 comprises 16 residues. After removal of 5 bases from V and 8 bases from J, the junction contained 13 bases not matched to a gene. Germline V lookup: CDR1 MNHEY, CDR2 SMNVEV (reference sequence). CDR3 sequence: CASSGLAGVVGYEQFF. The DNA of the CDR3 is TGTGCCAGCAGTGGGTTAGCGGGGGTTGTTGGCTATGAGCAGTTCTTC.

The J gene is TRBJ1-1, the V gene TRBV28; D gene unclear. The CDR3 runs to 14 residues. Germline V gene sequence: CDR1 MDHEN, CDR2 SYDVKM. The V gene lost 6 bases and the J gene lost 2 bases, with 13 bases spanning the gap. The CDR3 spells CASSPAERNTEAFF. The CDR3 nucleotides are TGTGCCAGCAGCCCCGCGGAAAGAAACACTGAAGCTTTCTTT.

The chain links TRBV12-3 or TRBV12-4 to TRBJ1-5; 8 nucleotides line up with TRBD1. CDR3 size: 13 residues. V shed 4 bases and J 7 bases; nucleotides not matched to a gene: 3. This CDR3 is CASSSGDRQPQHF. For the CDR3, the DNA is TGTGCCAGCAGTTCAGGGGACAGGCAGCCCCAGCATTTT.

The CDR3 here is CASSVGDSRTYEQYF. The CDR3 nucleotides read TGTGCCAGCAGCGTAGGGGATAGCCGCACCTACGAGCAGTACTTC. The chain combines TRBV9 with TRBJ2-7; D unresolved. Trimming removed 0 bases from V and 2 bases from J, with 12 bases in between. CDR3 size: 15 residues. CDR1 and CDR2 (germline): SGDLS, YYNGEE.

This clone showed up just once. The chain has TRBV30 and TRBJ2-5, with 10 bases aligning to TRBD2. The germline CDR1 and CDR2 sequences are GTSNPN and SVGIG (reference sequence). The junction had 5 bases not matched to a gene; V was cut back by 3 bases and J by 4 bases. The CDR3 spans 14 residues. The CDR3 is CAWRTLAGAETQYF. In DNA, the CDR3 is TGTGCCTGGAGGACCCTAGCGGGAGCAGAGACCCAGTACTTC. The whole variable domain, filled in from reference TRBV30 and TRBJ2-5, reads SQTIHQWPATLVQPVGSPLSLECTVEGTSNPNLYWYRQAAGRGLQLLFYSVGIGQISSEVPQNLSASRPQDRQFILSSKKLLLSDSGFYLCAWRTLAGAETQYFGPGTRLLVL.

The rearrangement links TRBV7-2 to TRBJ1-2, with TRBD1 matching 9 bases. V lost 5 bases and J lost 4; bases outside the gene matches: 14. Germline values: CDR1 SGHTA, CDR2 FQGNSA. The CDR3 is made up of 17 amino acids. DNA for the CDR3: TGTGCCAGCAGCGGCGATGGCGCGACAGGGGGAGGCTATGGCTACACCTTC. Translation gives CASSGDGATGGGYGYTF.

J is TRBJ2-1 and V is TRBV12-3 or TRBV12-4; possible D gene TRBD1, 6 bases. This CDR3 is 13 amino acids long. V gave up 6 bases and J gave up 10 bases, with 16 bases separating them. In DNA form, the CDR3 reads TGTGCCAGCAGCCCGGACAGTCCGTACGAGCAGTTCTTC. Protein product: CASSPDSPYEQFF.

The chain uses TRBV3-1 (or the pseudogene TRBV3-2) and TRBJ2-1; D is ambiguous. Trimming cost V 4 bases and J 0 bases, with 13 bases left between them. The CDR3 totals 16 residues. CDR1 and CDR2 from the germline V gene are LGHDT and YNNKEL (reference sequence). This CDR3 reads CASSPSFKGSYNEQFF. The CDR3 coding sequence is TGTGCCAGCAGCCCGTCTTTCAAAGGCTCCTACAATGAGCAGTTCTTC.

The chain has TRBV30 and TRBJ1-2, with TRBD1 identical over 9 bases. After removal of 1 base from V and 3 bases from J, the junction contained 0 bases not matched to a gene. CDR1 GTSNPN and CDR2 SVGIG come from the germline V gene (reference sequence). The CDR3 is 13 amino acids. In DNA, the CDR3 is TGTGCCTGGAGTGGGACAGGGGACTATGGCTACACCTTC. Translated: CAWSGTGDYGYTF.

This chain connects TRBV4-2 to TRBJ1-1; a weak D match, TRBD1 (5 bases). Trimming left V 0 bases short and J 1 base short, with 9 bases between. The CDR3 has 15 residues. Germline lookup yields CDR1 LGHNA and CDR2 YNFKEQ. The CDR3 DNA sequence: TGTGCCAGCAGCCAAGAAGGGGATACGAACACTGAAGCTTTCTTT. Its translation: CASSQEGDTNTEAFF.

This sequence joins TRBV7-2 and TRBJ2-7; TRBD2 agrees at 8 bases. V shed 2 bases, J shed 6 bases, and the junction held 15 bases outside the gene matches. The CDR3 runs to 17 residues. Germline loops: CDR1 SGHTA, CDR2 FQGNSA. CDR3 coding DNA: TGTGCCAGCAGCTTAATGTCGCGGGGGGCCCGGGGTGGCGAGCAGTACTTC. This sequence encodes CASSLMSRGARGGEQYF.

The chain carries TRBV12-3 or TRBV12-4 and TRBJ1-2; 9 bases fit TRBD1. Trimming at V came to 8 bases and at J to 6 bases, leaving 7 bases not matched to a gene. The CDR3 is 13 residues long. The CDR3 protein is CASAPGTGNGYTF. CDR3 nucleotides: TGTGCCAGCGCCCCCGGGACAGGGAATGGCTACACCTTC.

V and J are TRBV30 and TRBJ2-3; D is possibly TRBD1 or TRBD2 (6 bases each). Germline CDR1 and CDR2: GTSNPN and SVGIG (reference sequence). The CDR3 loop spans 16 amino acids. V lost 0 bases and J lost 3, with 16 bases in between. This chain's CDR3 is CAWSVHSVGGTDTQYF. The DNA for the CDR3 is TGTGCCTGGAGTGTACATTCGGTAGGGGGGACAGATACGCAGTATTTT. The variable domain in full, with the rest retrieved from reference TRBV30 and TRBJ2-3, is SQTIHQWPATLVQPVGSPLSLECTVEGTSNPNLYWYRQAAGRGLQLLFYSVGIGQISSEVPQNLSASRPQDRQFILSSKKLLLSDSGFYLCAWSVHSVGGTDTQYFGPGTRLTVL.

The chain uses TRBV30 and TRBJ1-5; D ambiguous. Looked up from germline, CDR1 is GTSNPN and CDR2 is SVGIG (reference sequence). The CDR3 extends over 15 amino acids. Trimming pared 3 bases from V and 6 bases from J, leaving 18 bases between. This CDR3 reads CAWSNVPRMGQPQHF. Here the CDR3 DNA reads TGTGCCTGGAGCAACGTGCCAAGAATGGGTCAGCCCCAGCATTTT.

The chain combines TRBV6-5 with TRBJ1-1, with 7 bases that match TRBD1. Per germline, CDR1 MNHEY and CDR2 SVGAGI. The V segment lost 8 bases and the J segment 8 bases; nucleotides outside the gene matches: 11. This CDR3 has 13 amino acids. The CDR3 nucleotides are TGTGCCAGCCTAATGACAGGGATCCGGGAAGCTTTCTTT. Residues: CASLMTGIREAFF.

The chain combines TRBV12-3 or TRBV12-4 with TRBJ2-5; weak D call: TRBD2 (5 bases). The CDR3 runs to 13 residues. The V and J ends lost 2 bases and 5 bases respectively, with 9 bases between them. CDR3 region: CASSLRDRETQYF. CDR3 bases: TGTGCCAGCAGTTTACGGGATCGGGAGACCCAGTACTTC.